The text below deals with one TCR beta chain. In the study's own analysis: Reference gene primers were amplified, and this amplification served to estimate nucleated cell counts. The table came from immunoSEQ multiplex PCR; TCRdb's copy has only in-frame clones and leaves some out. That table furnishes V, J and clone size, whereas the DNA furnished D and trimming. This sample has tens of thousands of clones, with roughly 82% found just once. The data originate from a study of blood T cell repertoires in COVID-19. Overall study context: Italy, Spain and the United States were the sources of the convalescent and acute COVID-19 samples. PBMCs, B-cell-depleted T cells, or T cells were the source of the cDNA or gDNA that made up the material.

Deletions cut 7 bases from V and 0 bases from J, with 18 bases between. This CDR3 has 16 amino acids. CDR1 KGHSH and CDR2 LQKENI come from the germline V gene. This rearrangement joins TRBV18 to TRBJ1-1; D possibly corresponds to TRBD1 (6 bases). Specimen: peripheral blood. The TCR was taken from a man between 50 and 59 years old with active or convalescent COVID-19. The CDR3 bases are TGTGCCAGCTTTTATTCAGGCGGGGGCATGAACACTGAAGCTTTCTTT. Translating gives CASFYSGGGMNTEAFF.